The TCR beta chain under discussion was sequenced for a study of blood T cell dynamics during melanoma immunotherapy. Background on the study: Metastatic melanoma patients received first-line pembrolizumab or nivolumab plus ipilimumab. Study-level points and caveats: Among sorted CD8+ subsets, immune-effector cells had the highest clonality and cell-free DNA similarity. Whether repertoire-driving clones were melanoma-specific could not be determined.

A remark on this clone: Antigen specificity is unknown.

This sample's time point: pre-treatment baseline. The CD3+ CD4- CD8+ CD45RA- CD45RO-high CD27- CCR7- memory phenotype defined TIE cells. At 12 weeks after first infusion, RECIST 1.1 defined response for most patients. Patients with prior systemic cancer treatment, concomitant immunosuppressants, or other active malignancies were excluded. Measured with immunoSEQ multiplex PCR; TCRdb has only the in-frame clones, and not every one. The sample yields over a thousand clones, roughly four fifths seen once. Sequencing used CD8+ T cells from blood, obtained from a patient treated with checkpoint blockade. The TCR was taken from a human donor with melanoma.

The CDR3 protein is CASSFGSGSYEQYF. The CDR3 coding sequence is TGTGCCAGCAGCTTTGGTAGCGGGAGCTACGAGCAGTACTTC. This sequence joins TRBV5-5 and TRBJ2-7, with TRBD2 matching over 9 bases. The V gene end was trimmed by 2 bases and the J gene end by 3 bases; junction bases not matched to a gene: 3. The CDR3 is 14 amino acids. Germline V gene lookup returns CDR1 SGHKS and CDR2 YYEKEE (reference sequence).